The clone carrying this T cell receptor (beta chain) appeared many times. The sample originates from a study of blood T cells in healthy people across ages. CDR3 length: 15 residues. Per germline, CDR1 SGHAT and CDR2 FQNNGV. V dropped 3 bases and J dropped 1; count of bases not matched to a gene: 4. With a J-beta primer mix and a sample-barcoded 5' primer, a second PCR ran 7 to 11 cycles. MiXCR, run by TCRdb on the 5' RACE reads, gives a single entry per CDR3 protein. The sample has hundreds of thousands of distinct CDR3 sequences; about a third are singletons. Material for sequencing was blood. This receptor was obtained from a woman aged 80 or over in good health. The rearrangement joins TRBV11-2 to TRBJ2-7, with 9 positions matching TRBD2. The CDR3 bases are TGTGCCAGCAGCTTTATCCTAGCGGGGTCCTACGAGCAGTACTTC. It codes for CASSFILAGSYEQYF.